One T cell receptor beta chain is described in this entry. Amplifying from RNA transcripts, the study obtained TCR beta CDR3 regions. RT-PCR was first run with HTBI primers, then multiplex PCR in a second round. TCRdb reprocessed the multiplex PCR reads with MiXCR, giving one entry per CDR3 protein. The sample lists approximately 700,000 distinct CDR3 sequences; roughly two fifths were seen once. The germline gives CDR1 DFQATT, CDR2 SNEGSKA (reference sequence). This CDR3 contains 15 residues. Between the trimmed V and J ends, which lost 0 bases and 7 bases, there was a span of 13 bases. This specimen comes from a study of Graves' ophthalmopathy and Graves' hyperthyroidism. Diagnoses were established from clinical symptoms, serum thyroxine, TRAb, thyroid ultrasound and orbital computed tomography.

J is TRBJ1-6 and V is TRBV20-1; D call uncertain. Sequenced input: peripheral blood. The sequence was collected from an adult man with Graves' ophthalmopathy. CDR3 DNA: TGCAGTGCTAGAGAGGCCGGAAGACCAAATTCACCCCTCCACTTT. As protein: CSAREAGRPNSPLHF.